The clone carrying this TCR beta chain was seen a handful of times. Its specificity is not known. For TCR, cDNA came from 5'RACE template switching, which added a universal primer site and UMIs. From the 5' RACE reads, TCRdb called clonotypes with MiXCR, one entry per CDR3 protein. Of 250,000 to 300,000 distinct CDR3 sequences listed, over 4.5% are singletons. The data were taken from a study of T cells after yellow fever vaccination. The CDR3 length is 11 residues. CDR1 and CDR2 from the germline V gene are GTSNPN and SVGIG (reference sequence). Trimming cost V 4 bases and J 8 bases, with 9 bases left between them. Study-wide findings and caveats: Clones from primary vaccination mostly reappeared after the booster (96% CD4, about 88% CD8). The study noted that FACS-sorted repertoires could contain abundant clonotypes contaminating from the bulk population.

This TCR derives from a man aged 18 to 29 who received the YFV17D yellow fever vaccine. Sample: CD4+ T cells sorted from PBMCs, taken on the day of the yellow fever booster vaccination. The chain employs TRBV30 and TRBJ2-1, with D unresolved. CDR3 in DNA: TGTGCCTGGACCCGTTCAGATGAGCAGTTCTTC. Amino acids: CAWTRSDEQFF.